A selection of T cell receptor beta chains follows, all from one sample in a study of long-term antiretroviral therapy in people with HIV. The protocol was immunoSEQ multiplex PCR, while the TCRdb copy is restricted to in-frame clones and leaves out a portion. The table has approximately 39,000 clones, roughly 80% seen once. The specimen was unsorted PBMCs, collected 1.5 years after starting antiretroviral therapy. The receptors stem from a man aged 18 to 35 with HIV. The CDR3 runs from the conserved cysteine through the conserved F or W. D genes are given only for firm matches. Expanded clones get a size class; other rows say once, few or many, or leave the size out.

J gene: TRBJ2-2; clone size: .; D gene: TRBD1; V gene: TRBV7-2; CDR3 DNA: TGTGCCAGCAGCCCTGGACAGGGGAGAGGGGAGCTGTTTTTT; CDR3 protein: CASSPGQGRGELFF
J gene: TRBJ2-7; clone size: .; D gene: .; V gene: TRBV6-5; CDR3 DNA: TGTGCCAGCAGTTCCTTCTACGAGCAGTACTTC; CDR3 protein: CASSSFYEQYF
J gene: TRBJ2-1; clone size: .; D gene: TRBD2; V gene: TRBV7-9; CDR3 DNA: TGTGCCAGCAGCTTAGAGGGAGGGCGTCCCAAAGTAAATGAGCAGTTCTTC; CDR3 protein: CASSLEGGRPKVNEQFF
J gene: TRBJ2-3; clone size: once; D gene: .; V gene: TRBV2; CDR3 DNA: TGTGCCAGCGCCCCCCTTCAGGATACGCAGTATTTT; CDR3 protein: CASAPLQDTQYF
J gene: TRBJ2-7; clone size: .; D gene: .; V gene: TRBV6-8; CDR3 DNA: TGTGCCAGCAGTGGGGGGGCGCGGGAGCAGTACTTC; CDR3 protein: CASSGGAREQYF
J gene: TRBJ2-7; clone size: .; D gene: .; V gene: TRBV29-1; CDR3 DNA: TGCAGCGTCGGTAGTCGTTGGGGCTACGAGCAGTACTTC; CDR3 protein: CSVGSRWGYEQYF
J gene: TRBJ2-3; clone size: .; D gene: TRBD1; V gene: TRBV19; CDR3 DNA: TGTGCCAGTAGTCCGGGACAGTCCACAGATACGCAGTATTTT; CDR3 protein: CASSPGQSTDTQYF
J gene: TRBJ2-2; clone size: .; D gene: TRBD1; V gene: TRBV11-2; CDR3 DNA: TGTGCCAGCGTGAGCAGGGGGCCCACCGGGGAGCTGTTTTTT; CDR3 protein: CASVSRGPTGELFF
J gene: TRBJ2-2; clone size: .; D gene: .; V gene: TRBV7-8; CDR3 DNA: TGTGCCAGCAGCCGCGCCGAGGGGGGGGACACCGGGGAGCTGTTTTTT; CDR3 protein: CASSRAEGGDTGELFF
J gene: TRBJ2-3; clone size: .; D gene: .; V gene: TRBV5-4; CDR3 DNA: TGTGCCAGCAGCTTGGAGAGGAACACAGATACGCAGTATTTT; CDR3 protein: CASSLERNTDTQYF
J gene: TRBJ2-5; clone size: .; D gene: .; V gene: TRBV5-1; CDR3 DNA: TGCGCCAGCAGCTTGTATCCAGGGGAGACCCAGTACTTC; CDR3 protein: CASSLYPGETQYF
J gene: TRBJ2-7; clone size: .; D gene: TRBD1; V gene: TRBV28; CDR3 DNA: TGTGCCAGCAGCCCCCGGGACAGGGGGTTTCGAGAGCAGTACTTC; CDR3 protein: CASSPRDRGFREQYF
J gene: TRBJ2-7; clone size: .; D gene: .; V gene: TRBV9; CDR3 DNA: TGTGCCAGCAGCGTACAGGACTCTAGCGAAAGAGAGCAGTACTTC; CDR3 protein: CASSVQDSSEREQYF
J gene: TRBJ2-7; clone size: few; D gene: TRBD2; V gene: TRBV18; CDR3 DNA: TGTGCCAGCTCACCCCCGGGACTAGCGGAATCCTACGAGCAGTACTTC; CDR3 protein: CASSPPGLAESYEQYF
J gene: TRBJ1-4; clone size: .; D gene: .; V gene: TRBV5-4; CDR3 DNA: TGTGCCAGCTCCCGAGCTAATGAAAAACTGTTTTTT; CDR3 protein: CASSRANEKLFF
J gene: TRBJ2-3; clone size: .; D gene: .; V gene: TRBV25-1; CDR3 DNA: TGTGCCAGCAGTGACCGCCAGGGGGACTCTACCTCTGATACGCAGTATTTT; CDR3 protein: CASSDRQGDSTSDTQYF
J gene: TRBJ2-5; clone size: .; D gene: TRBD1; V gene: TRBV18; CDR3 DNA: TGTGCCAGCACTCGGGACAGGGGAGAGACCCAGTACTTC; CDR3 protein: CASTRDRGETQYF
J gene: TRBJ2-7; clone size: .; D gene: TRBD1; V gene: TRBV5-1; CDR3 DNA: TGCGCCAGCAGCTTGGGACAGGGCCCCTACGAGCAGTACTTC; CDR3 protein: CASSLGQGPYEQYF
J gene: TRBJ2-1; clone size: .; D gene: .; V gene: TRBV5-1; CDR3 DNA: TGCGCCAGCAGCTTGGGGAACTTTTTTCCCCCCAATGAGCAGTTCTTC; CDR3 protein: CASSLGNFFPPNEQFF
J gene: TRBJ2-7; clone size: .; D gene: .; V gene: TRBV5-1; CDR3 DNA: TGCGCCAGCAGCTTGACTAGCAGATCCTACGAGCAGTACTTC; CDR3 protein: CASSLTSRSYEQYF
J gene: TRBJ2-3; clone size: medium-sized; D gene: TRBD2; V gene: TRBV4-3; CDR3 DNA: TGCGCCAGCAGCCCCCGGTGGGGCGGGAGAGCTGGAGATACGCAGTATTTT; CDR3 protein: CASSPRWGGRAGDTQYF
J gene: TRBJ2-7; clone size: few; D gene: .; V gene: TRBV2; CDR3 DNA: TGTGCCAGCAGAGGGGTTCCTCCAAGGGGATACGAGCAGTACTTC; CDR3 protein: CASRGVPPRGYEQYF
J gene: TRBJ1-1; clone size: .; D gene: TRBD1; V gene: TRBV30; CDR3 DNA: TGTGCCTGGAGTCTCGAACAGGGGGCTGGCACTGAAGCTTTCTTT; CDR3 protein: CAWSLEQGAGTEAFF
J gene: TRBJ2-7; clone size: .; D gene: TRBD2; V gene: TRBV9; CDR3 DNA: TGTGCCAGCAGCCCCACTCTGATGGTAGCGGGGGCCTACGAGCAGTACTTC; CDR3 protein: CASSPTLMVAGAYEQYF
J gene: TRBJ2-1; clone size: .; D gene: .; V gene: TRBV30; CDR3 DNA: TGTGCCTGGGACCAAAGACAGCTCCCCCAGTTCTTC; CDR3 protein: CAWDQRQLPQFF
J gene: TRBJ1-1; clone size: once; D gene: TRBD1; V gene: TRBV28; CDR3 DNA: TGTGCCAGCAGTTTGGACGGGACAGAAAAACTCTGCTTT; CDR3 protein: CASSLDGTEKLCF
J gene: TRBJ1-1; clone size: .; D gene: .; V gene: TRBV6-1; CDR3 DNA: TGTGCCAGCAAAATGGGGGGGGAGTTGGCTGAAGCTTTCTTT; CDR3 protein: CASKMGGELAEAFF
J gene: TRBJ2-1; clone size: medium-sized; D gene: TRBD2; V gene: TRBV5-6; CDR3 DNA: TGTGCCAGCAGCTTTGGGACTACAGAGCAGTTCTTC; CDR3 protein: CASSFGTTEQFF
J gene: TRBJ2-6; clone size: .; D gene: .; V gene: TRBV2; CDR3 DNA: TGTGCCAGCATAGGCATAGTGGAGGCCAACGTCCTGACTTTC; CDR3 protein: CASIGIVEANVLTF
J gene: TRBJ2-1; clone size: .; D gene: TRBD1; V gene: TRBV10-2; CDR3 DNA: TGCGCCAGCAGGAAGGACAGGAGCTCCTACAATGAGCAGTTCTTC; CDR3 protein: CASRKDRSSYNEQFF
J gene: TRBJ2-1; clone size: .; D gene: TRBD2; V gene: TRBV7-8; CDR3 DNA: TGTGCCAGCAGCTCCCGACCCTGGGTAGCGGGAGTCTACAATGAGCAGTTCTTC; CDR3 protein: CASSSRPWVAGVYNEQFF
J gene: TRBJ1-4; clone size: .; D gene: .; V gene: TRBV7-9; CDR3 DNA: TGTGCCAGCAGCAGGAAGGGGGCAACTAATGAAAAACTGTTTTTT; CDR3 protein: CASSRKGATNEKLFF
J gene: TRBJ2-3; clone size: .; D gene: .; V gene: TRBV29-1; CDR3 DNA: TGCAGCGTTGCCCAGGGAGATACGCAGTATTTT; CDR3 protein: CSVAQGDTQYF
J gene: TRBJ2-7; clone size: .; D gene: .; V gene: TRBV9; CDR3 DNA: TGTGCCAGCAGCGTAGGTCCAGCAGTATCCTACGAGCAGTACTTC; CDR3 protein: CASSVGPAVSYEQYF
J gene: TRBJ2-1; clone size: .; D gene: .; V gene: TRBV9; CDR3 DNA: TGTGCCAGCAGCGTAGGACTAGGGGTCTACAATGAGCAGTTCTTC; CDR3 protein: CASSVGLGVYNEQFF
J gene: TRBJ2-3; clone size: .; D gene: TRBD2; V gene: TRBV27; CDR3 DNA: TGTGCCAGCAGTTTATCGGGACTAGTAACAGATACGCAGTATTTT; CDR3 protein: CASSLSGLVTDTQYF
J gene: TRBJ2-7; clone size: .; D gene: .; V gene: TRBV27; CDR3 DNA: TGTGCCAGCAGCGCAACAGGGTTAAGGAGTTCCTACGAGCAGTACTTC; CDR3 protein: CASSATGLRSSYEQYF
J gene: TRBJ2-3; clone size: .; D gene: .; V gene: TRBV7-9; CDR3 DNA: TGTGCCAGCAGCTTAGGGGACAAAGCTAGCACAGATACGCAGTATTTT; CDR3 protein: CASSLGDKASTDTQYF
J gene: TRBJ2-1; clone size: .; D gene: TRBD2; V gene: TRBV27; CDR3 DNA: TGTGCCACCTGGGGGGGCTCCTACAATGAGCAGTTCTTC; CDR3 protein: CATWGGSYNEQFF
J gene: TRBJ2-3; clone size: .; D gene: TRBD2; V gene: TRBV27; CDR3 DNA: TGTGCCAGCAGTCCAGGGATAGCGGGAGGGGTTGTTGATACGCAGTATTTT; CDR3 protein: CASSPGIAGGVVDTQYF
J gene: TRBJ2-7; clone size: .; D gene: .; V gene: TRBV5-6; CDR3 DNA: TGTGCCAGCAGCCGGACAGACTACGAGCAGTACTTC; CDR3 protein: CASSRTDYEQYF
J gene: TRBJ2-1; clone size: .; D gene: .; V gene: TRBV27; CDR3 DNA: TGTGCCAGCAAAGCCTACAATGAGCAGTTCTTC; CDR3 protein: CASKAYNEQFF
J gene: TRBJ2-1; clone size: .; D gene: .; V gene: TRBV11-2; CDR3 DNA: TGTGCCAGCAGCTTAGACTCCGCAGGGTTGGGGTCCTACAATGAGCAGTTCTTC; CDR3 protein: CASSLDSAGLGSYNEQFF
J gene: TRBJ2-1; clone size: .; D gene: TRBD2; V gene: TRBV4-2; CDR3 DNA: TGTGCCAGCAGCCAATTAGCGGGCTCCTACAATGAGCAGTTCTTC; CDR3 protein: CASSQLAGSYNEQFF
J gene: TRBJ2-3; clone size: .; D gene: .; V gene: TRBV7-9; CDR3 DNA: TGTGCCAGCAGCGGAAAATCATCCGGGACCCCGTCCGCCACAGATACGCAGTATTTT; CDR3 protein: CASSGKSSGTPSATDTQYF